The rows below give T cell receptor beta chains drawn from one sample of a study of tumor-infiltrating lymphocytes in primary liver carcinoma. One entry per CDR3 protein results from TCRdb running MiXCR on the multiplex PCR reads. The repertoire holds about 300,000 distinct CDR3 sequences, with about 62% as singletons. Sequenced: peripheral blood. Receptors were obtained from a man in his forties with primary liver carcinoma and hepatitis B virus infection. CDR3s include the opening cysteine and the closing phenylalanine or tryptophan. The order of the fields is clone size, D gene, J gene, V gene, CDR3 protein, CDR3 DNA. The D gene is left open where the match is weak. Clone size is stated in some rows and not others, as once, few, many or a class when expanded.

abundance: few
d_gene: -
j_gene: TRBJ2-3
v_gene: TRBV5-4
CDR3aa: CATRIGGATDTQYF
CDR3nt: TGTGCCACCAGAATAGGGGGGGCCACAGATACGCAGTATTTT

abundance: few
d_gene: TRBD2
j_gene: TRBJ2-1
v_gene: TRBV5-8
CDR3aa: CASSLAGGLAGGEQFF
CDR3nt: TGTGCCAGCAGCTTGGCCGGGGGACTAGCGGGAGGTGAGCAGTTCTTC

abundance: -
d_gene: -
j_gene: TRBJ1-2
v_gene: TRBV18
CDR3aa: CASSPPPPGPNYGYTF
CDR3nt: TGTGCCAGCTCACCACCGCCTCCAGGACCAAACTATGGCTACACCTTC

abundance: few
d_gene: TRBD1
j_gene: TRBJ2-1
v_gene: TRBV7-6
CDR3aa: CASSSPGQGHNEQFF
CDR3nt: TGTGCCAGCAGCTCCCCGGGACAGGGCCACAATGAGCAGTTCTTC

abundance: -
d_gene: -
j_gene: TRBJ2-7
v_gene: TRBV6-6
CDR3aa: CAGDRKPSPYEQYF
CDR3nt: TGTGCCGGGGATAGGAAACCGAGCCCCTACGAGCAGTACTTC

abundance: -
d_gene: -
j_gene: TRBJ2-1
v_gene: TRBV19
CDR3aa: CASSPWTEHEQLF
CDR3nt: TGTGCCAGTAGTCCTTGGACAGAGCATGAGCAGCTCTTC

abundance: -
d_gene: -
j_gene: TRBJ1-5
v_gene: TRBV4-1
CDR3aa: CASIQERGQDNQPQHF
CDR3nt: TGCGCCAGCATCCAAGAGAGGGGACAAGACAATCAGCCCCAGCATTTT

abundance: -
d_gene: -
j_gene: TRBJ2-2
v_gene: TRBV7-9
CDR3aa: CASSLKELAGGELFF
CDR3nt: TGTGCCAGCAGCTTGAAGGAACTAGCAGGCGGGGAGCTGTTTTTT

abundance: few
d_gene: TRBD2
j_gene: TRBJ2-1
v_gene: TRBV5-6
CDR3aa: CASSKTSGAVDEQFF
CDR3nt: TGTGCCAGCAGCAAGACTAGCGGCGCGGTCGATGAGCAGTTCTTC

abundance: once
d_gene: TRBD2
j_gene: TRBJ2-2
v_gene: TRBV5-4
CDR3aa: CASNPTGGRARATGELFF
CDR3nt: TGTGCCAGCAACCCTACTGGCGGGAGGGCCCGGGCCACCGGGGAGCTGTTTTTT

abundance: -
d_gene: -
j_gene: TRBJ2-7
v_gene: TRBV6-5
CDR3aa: CASSSGDSTCEQYF
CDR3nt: TGTGCCAGCAGTTCGGGGGACTCCACCTGCGAGCAGTACTTC

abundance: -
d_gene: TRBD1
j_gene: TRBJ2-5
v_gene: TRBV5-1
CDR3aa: CASSGQGERQETQYF
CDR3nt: TGCGCCAGCAGCGGGCAGGGGGAGCGCCAAGAGACCCAGTACTTC

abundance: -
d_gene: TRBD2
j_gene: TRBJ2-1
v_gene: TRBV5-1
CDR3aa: CDSSPLTSGGVRQFF
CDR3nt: TGCGACAGCAGTCCACTCACTAGCGGAGGGGTGAGGCAGTTCTTC

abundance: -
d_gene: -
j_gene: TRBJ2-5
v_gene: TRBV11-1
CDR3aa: CVSAGGSGVGQEIQYF
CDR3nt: TGTGTCAGCGCTGGAGGGTCGGGAGTAGGCCAAGAGATCCAGTACTTC

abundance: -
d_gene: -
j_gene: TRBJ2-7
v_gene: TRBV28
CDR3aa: CASSRGEQYF
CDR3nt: TGTGCCAGCAGCCGGGGCGAGCAGTACTTC

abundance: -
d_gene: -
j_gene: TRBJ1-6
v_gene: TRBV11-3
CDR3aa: CASSPEGEVYSYNSPLHF
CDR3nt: TGTGCCAGCAGTCCCGAGGGGGAAGTATACTCCTATAACTCACCCCTCCACTTT

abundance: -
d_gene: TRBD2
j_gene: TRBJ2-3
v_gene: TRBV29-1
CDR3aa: CSCIAGGSGDTQYF
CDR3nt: TGCAGCTGCATAGCGGGAGGTAGTGGTGATACGCAGTATTTT

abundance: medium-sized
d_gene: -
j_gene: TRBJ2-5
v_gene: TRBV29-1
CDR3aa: CSVEASVQETQYF
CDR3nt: TGCAGCGTTGAAGCCTCGGTACAAGAGACCCAGTACTTC

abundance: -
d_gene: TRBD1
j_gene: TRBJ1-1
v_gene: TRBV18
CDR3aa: CASSPSTGGLEAFF
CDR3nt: TGTGCCAGCTCACCCTCGACAGGGGGTCTTGAAGCTTTCTTT

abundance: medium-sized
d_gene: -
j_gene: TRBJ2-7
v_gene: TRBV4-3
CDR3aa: CASSQDRGAGDEQYF
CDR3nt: TGCGCCAGCAGCCAAGATAGGGGGGCGGGAGACGAGCAGTACTTC

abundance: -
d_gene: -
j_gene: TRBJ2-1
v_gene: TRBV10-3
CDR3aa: CAISQEGYEQFF
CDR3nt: TGTGCCATCAGCCAAGAGGGTTATGAGCAGTTCTTC

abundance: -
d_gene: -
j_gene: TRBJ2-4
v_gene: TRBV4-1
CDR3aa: CASSQDEAIGKNIQHF
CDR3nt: TGCGCCAGCAGCCAAGATGAGGCAATAGGCAAAAACATTCAGCACTTC

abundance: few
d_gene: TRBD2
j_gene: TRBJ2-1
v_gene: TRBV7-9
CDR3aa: CASSPKRDYNEQFF
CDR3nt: TGTGCCAGCAGCCCCAAGCGGGACTACAATGAGCAGTTCTTC

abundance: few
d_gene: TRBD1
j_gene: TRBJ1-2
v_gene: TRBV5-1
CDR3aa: CASSRQGGQGSYTF
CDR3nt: TGCGCCAGCAGCCGCCAGGGGGGACAGGGGAGCTACACCTTC

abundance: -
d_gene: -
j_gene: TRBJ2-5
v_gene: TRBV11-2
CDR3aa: CASSPPLGLGTRYF
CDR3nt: TGTGCCAGCAGCCCTCCACTTGGCCTGGGGACCCGGTACTTC

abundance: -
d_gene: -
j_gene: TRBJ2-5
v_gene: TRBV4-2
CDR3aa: CGSSRELSVGAEQEAQYF
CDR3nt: TGTGGCAGCAGCCGAGAATTGTCAGTGGGGGCGGAGCAAGAGGCCCAGTACTTC

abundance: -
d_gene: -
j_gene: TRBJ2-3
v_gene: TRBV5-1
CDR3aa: CAGSFRGTDTQYF
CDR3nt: TGCGCGGGCAGCTTTAGGGGCACAGATACGCAGTATTTT

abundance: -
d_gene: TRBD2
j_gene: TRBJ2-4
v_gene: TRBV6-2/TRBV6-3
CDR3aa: CASSYSPTSGRANIQYF
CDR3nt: TGTGCCAGCAGTTACAGTCCCACTTCCGGGAGGGCAAACATTCAGTACTTC

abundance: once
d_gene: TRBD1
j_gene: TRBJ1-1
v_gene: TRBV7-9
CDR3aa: CASKPQGGTEAFF
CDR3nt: TGTGCCAGCAAACCACAGGGGGGCACTGAAGCTTTCTTT

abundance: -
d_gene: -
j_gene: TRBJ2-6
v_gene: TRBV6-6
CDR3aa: CASRPPGLSSGANVLTF
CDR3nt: TGTGCCAGCAGACCACCGGGACTCAGCTCTGGGGCCAACGTCCTTACTTTC

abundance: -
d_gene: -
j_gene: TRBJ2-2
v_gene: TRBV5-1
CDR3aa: CASSLSQNTGELFF
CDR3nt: TGCGCCAGCAGCTTGTCACAGAACACCGGGGAGCTGTTTTTT

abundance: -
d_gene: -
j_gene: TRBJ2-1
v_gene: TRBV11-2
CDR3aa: CASSLDGMLIERFF
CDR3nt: TGTGCCAGCAGCTTAGACGGGATGCTCATTGAGCGGTTCTTC

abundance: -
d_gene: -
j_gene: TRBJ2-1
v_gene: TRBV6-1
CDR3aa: CASSERSSRRAYNEQFF
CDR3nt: TGTGCCAGCAGTGAACGATCTAGCAGGAGGGCCTACAATGAGCAGTTCTTC

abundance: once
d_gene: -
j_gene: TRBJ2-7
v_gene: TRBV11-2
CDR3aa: CATSPLTGYEQYF
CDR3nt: TGTGCCACCAGCCCTCTGACAGGCTACGAGCAGTACTTC

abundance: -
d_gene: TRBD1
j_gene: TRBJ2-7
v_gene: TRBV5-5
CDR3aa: CASSSPGQGIEQYF
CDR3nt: TGTGCCAGCAGCTCGCCGGGACAGGGGATTGAGCAGTACTTC

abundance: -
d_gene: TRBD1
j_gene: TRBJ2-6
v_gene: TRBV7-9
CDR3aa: CASSLGTGVAGANVMTF
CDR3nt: TGTGCCAGCAGCTTAGGGACAGGGGTGGCTGGGGCCAACGTCATGACTTTC

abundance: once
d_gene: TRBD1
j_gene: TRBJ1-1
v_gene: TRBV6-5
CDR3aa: CASSSDRGLGGTETFF
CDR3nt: TGTGCCAGCAGCTCGGACAGGGGGCTCGGTGGTACTGAAACTTTCTTT

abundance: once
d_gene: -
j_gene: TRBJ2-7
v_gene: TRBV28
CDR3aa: CASSPSQYFEQYF
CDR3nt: TGTGCCAGCAGTCCAAGTCAGTACTTCGAGCAGTACTTC

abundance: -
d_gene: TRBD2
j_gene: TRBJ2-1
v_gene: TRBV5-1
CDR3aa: CASGYGLAGRRSYEQFF
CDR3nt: TGCGCCAGCGGCTATGGACTAGCGGGACGGCGGAGCTATGAGCAGTTCTTC

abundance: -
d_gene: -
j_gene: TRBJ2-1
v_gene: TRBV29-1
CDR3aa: CSAETTLSSYNEQFF
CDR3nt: TGCAGCGCTGAGACGACATTGAGCTCCTACAATGAGCAGTTCTTC

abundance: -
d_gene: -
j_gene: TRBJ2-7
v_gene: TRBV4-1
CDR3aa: CASSQDGTYEQYF
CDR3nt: TGCGCCAGCAGCCAAGATGGGACCTACGAGCAGTACTTC

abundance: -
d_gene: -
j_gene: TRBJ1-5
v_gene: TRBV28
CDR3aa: CASSLWPGYQPQHF
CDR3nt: TGTGCCAGCAGTTTATGGCCCGGGTACCAGCCCCAGCATTTT

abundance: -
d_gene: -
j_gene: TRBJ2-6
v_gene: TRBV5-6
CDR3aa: CASSLPRSSGANALTF
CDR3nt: TGTGCCAGCAGCTTGCCCCGTAGCTCTGGGGCCAACGCCCTGACTTTC

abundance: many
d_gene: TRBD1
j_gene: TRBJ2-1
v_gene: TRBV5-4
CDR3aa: CASSLDRGNYNEQFF
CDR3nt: TGTGCCAGCAGCTTGGACAGGGGAAACTACAATGAGCAGTTCTTC

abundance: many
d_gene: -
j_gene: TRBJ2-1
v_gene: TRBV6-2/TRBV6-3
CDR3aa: CASSTDYRNEQFF
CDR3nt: TGTGCCAGCAGTACCGACTACCGCAATGAGCAGTTCTTC

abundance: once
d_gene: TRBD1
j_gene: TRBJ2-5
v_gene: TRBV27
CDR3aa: CASSRDRGWETQYF
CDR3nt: TGTGCCAGCAGCAGGGACAGGGGTTGGGAGACCCAGTACTTC

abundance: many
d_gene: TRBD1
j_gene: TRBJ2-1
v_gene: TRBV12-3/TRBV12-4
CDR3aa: CASRTGQGAYNEQFF
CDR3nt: TGTGCCAGCAGGACCGGACAGGGGGCATACAATGAGCAGTTCTTC

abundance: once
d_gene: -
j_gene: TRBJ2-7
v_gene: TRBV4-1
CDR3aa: CARSLRVRGSYEQYF
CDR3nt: TGCGCCAGGAGCCTCCGGGTCAGGGGCTCCTACGAGCAGTACTTC

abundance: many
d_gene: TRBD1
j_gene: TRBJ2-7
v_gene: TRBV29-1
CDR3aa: CSVGTGFYEQYF
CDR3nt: TGCAGCGTTGGGACAGGGTTTTACGAGCAGTACTTC

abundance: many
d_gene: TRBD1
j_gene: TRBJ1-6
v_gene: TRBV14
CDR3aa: CASSQWSGTGISPLHF
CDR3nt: TGTGCCAGCAGCCAATGGTCGGGGACAGGGATTTCACCCCTCCACTTT

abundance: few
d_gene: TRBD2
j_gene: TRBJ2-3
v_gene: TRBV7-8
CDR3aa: CASSLRPSGGGTDTQYF
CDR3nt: TGTGCCAGCAGCTTACGGCCTTCGGGAGGGGGCACAGATACGCAGTATTTT

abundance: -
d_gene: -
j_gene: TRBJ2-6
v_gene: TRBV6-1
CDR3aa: CANRISPNSGANVLTF
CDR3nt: TGTGCCAACAGAATCAGCCCCAACTCTGGGGCCAACGTCCTGACTTTC

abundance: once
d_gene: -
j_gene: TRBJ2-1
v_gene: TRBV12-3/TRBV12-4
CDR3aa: CASRDRTYNEQFF
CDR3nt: TGTGCCAGCAGAGATCGAACGTACAATGAGCAGTTCTTC

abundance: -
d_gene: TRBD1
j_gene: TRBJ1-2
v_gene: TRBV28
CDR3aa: CASSLPGDAGGTYGYTF
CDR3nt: TGTGCCAGCAGTTTACCCGGGGATGCAGGGGGGACCTATGGCTACACCTTC

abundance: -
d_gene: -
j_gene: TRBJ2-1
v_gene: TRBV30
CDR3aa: CAWTSTKNEQFF
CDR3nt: TGTGCCTGGACCTCCACAAAGAATGAGCAGTTCTTC